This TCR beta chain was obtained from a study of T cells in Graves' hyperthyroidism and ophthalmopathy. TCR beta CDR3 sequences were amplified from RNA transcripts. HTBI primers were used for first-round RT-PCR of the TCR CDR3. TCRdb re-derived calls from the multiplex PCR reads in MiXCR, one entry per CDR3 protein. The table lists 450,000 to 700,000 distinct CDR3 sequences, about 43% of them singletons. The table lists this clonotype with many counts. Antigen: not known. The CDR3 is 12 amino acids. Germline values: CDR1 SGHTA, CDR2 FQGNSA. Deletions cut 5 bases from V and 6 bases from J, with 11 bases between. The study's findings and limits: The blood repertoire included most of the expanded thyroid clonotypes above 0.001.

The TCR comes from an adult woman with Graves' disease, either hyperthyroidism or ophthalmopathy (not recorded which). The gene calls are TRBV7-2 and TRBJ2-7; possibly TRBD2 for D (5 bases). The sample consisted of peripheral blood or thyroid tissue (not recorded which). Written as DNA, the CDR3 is TGTGCCAGCAGCCCCACGGGGTCCGAGCAGTACTTC. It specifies CASSPTGSEQYF.